The 11 T cell receptor beta chains below come from one sample, sequenced in a study of CD8 T cells in Susac syndrome. An input of 0.5 to 1 ug of RNA was subjected to reverse transcription using random hexamers. TCRdb analysed the immunoSEQ multiplex PCR reads with MiXCR anew, one entry per CDR3 protein. Here the sample spans around 220,000 distinct CDR3 sequences, roughly nine tenths being singletons. The sample consisted of CD8+ T cells from PBMCs. These receptors were obtained from a human donor with multiple sclerosis.

The J gene is TRBJ2-7, the V gene TRBV5-1; the D is unclear. Germline V gene lookup returns CDR1 SGHRS and CDR2 YFSETQ. Trimming took 0 bases from V and 3 from J, leaving 10 bases between them. The CDR3 consists of 14 residues. CDR3 sequence reads: CASSLDESGYEQYF. The CDR3 DNA reads as TGCGCCAGCAGCTTGGACGAATCGGGCTACGAGCAGTACTTC.

This chain uses TRBV12-3 or TRBV12-4 with TRBJ1-4, with 10 bases fitting TRBD1. There are 14 residues in the CDR3. V trimming: 4 bases; J trimming: 6 bases; junction bases outside the gene matches: 2. CDR3 sequence: CASSWTGGYEKLFF. CDR3 DNA sequence: TGTGCCAGCAGTTGGACAGGGGGGTATGAAAAACTGTTTTTT.

The chain joins TRBV6-2 or TRBV6-3 to TRBJ2-2; TRBD2 aligns across 7 bases. The CDR3 loop spans 16 amino acids. V lost 7 bases, J lost 6 bases, and 14 bases stayed unmatched. Germline V CDR1 and CDR2: MNHEY, SVGEGT. This chain's CDR3 is CASTLRPAGRSGELFF. DNA of the CDR3: TGTGCCAGCACCCTACGGCCAGCGGGAAGGTCCGGGGAGCTGTTTTTT.

The rearrangement joins TRBV6-1 to TRBJ2-3; 7 bases are shared with TRBD2. Unmatched junction bases numbered 7, after V lost 2 bases and J lost 2 bases. The germline V gene has CDR1 MNHNS and CDR2 SASEGT. This CDR3 is built from 16 residues. CDR3 loop: CASSERPSGTTDTQYF. As DNA, the CDR3 is TGTGCCAGCAGTGAAAGGCCTAGCGGAACCACAGATACGCAGTATTTT.

The V and J genes are TRBV3-1 and TRBJ2-7; TRBD2 aligns across 10 bases. After removal of 1 base from V and 3 bases from J, the junction contained 9 bases not matched to a gene. This CDR3 region has 17 residues. CDR1 and CDR2 from the germline V gene are LGHDT and YNNKEL (reference sequence). The CDR3 coding sequence is TGTGCCAGCAGCCAAGTTAAGGATAGCGGGGGGATCTACGAGCAGTACTTC. This codes for CASSQVKDSGGIYEQYF.

V and J are TRBV4-1 and TRBJ1-5, with TRBD1 matching 8 bases. The germline CDR1 and CDR2 sequences are MGHRA and YSYEKL. The V segment lost 0 bases and the J segment 6 bases; nucleotides outside the gene matches: 7. CDR3 length: 16 amino acids. CDR3 nucleotides: TGCGCCAGCAGCCAAGAAGACAGGGGAGGAATTCAGCCCCAGCATTTT. Translated: CASSQEDRGGIQPQHF.

This chain connects TRBV7-3 to TRBJ2-5; a possible D gene is TRBD2 (7 bases). This CDR3 comprises 14 residues. Germline CDR1 SGHTA, CDR2 FQGTGA. V was shortened by 4 bases and J by 3 bases, with 12 bases between the two germline ends. The CDR3 DNA reads as TGTGCCAGCAGCTCCACAGGGACTAAAGAGACCCAGTACTTC. Its protein product is CASSSTGTKETQYF.

The rearrangement joins TRBV10-3 to TRBJ2-7, with D unresolved. The ends were cut back, 0 bases at V and 0 bases at J, with 6 bases in the middle. CDR1 is ENHRY and CDR2 is SYGVKD in the germline V gene. The CDR3 has 14 amino acids. The CDR3 loop is CAISESGYSYEQYF. CDR3 DNA sequence: TGTGCCATCAGTGAGTCGGGGTACTCCTACGAGCAGTACTTC.

This chain links TRBV5-4 with TRBJ2-7; 15 bases fit TRBD2. Germline V CDR1 and CDR2: SGHNT, YYREEE (reference sequence). There are 18 residues in the CDR3. Losses at the gene ends were 1 base for V and 4 bases for J; bases not matched to a gene: 9. In DNA form, the CDR3 reads TGTGCCAGCAGCTTGCGTGGACTAGCGGGAGGGCCGGGATACGAGCAGTACTTC. Encoded protein: CASSLRGLAGGPGYEQYF.

The chain joins TRBV20-1 to TRBJ1-1; 7 bases map to TRBD1. Germline V gives CDR1 DFQATT, CDR2 SNEGSKA (reference sequence). Unmatched junction bases numbered 10, after V lost 6 bases and J lost 3 bases. The CDR3 spans 14 residues. CDR3 DNA: TGCAGTGCCCCCCCGGGAGACAGGGACACTGAAGCTTTCTTT. Translation gives CSAPPGDRDTEAFF.

V is TRBV20-1 and J is TRBJ2-7; D remains ambiguous. The V and J ends lost 1 base and 6 bases respectively, with 16 bases between them. This CDR3 is built from 14 residues. Germline V gene data show CDR1 as DFQATT and CDR2 as SNEGSKA (reference sequence). The CDR3 coding sequence is TGCAGTGCTAGAGCGTCTATCACGGTACGCGAGCAGTACTTC. This translates into CSARASITVREQYF.